This TCR beta chain was obtained from a study of CD8+ T cells in alopecia areata. Investigators isolated RNA and reverse transcribed it into cDNA to act as the sequencing template. The protocol was immunoSEQ multiplex PCR, while the TCRdb copy is restricted to in-frame clones and leaves out a portion. This table holds about 210,000 clones, 66% found once. Treatment indicated: oral pan-JAK inhibitor, 5-10 mg twice daily. Researchers picked out CD4+ and CD8+ T cells from PBMCs by sorting. The study, taken as a whole, reports: Persistence during tofacitinib was seen for many expanded lesional clones in scalp and blood.

This clone was counted a few times. The antigen is not known. Other DNA sequences in the same sample also yield this CDR3. Trimming removed 0 bases at V and 2 bases at J, with 5 bases between. The germline V gene has CDR1 SGHRS and CDR2 YFSETQ. The CDR3 extends over 13 amino acids. The chain couples TRBV5-1 to TRBJ1-2; no reliable D call. The sample was CD4+ T cells sorted from blood, taken around week 42, from a patient treated with tofacitinib. The receptor was isolated from a human donor with alopecia areata. In DNA, the CDR3 is TGCGCCAGCAGCTTGGGATCGAACTATGGCTACACCTTC. Residues: CASSLGSNYGYTF.